The following is a T cell receptor (beta chain) sequence with its context. These data originate in a study of blood T cell repertoires in COVID-19. About the research overall: Some COVID-19 samples were acute and others convalescent; all came from the United States, Italy and Spain.

Sequenced by immunoSEQ multiplex PCR; TCRdb stores in-frame clones only, minus some. The table includes 150,000 to 200,000 clones, roughly 87% detected once. Trimming took 5 bases from V and 5 from J; bases not matched to a gene: 12. The CDR3 is 17 residues long. From germline, CDR1 is SGHVS and CDR2 FNYEAQ. Individuals aged roughly 18 to 95 years were recruited from 24 US areas. Participants' reported clinical history set cohort assignment. The chain recombines TRBV7-6 with TRBJ2-2, with 9 positions matching TRBD2. Material for sequencing was PBMCs or T cells enriched from blood (not recorded which). This sequence was found in a human donor with acute COVID-19. The donor label of this sample is uncertain. The CDR3 bases are TGTGCCAGCAGCCCAGAACCGGGTAGCGGGGGAACCGGGGAGCTGTTTTTT. Protein product: CASSPEPGSGGTGELFF.